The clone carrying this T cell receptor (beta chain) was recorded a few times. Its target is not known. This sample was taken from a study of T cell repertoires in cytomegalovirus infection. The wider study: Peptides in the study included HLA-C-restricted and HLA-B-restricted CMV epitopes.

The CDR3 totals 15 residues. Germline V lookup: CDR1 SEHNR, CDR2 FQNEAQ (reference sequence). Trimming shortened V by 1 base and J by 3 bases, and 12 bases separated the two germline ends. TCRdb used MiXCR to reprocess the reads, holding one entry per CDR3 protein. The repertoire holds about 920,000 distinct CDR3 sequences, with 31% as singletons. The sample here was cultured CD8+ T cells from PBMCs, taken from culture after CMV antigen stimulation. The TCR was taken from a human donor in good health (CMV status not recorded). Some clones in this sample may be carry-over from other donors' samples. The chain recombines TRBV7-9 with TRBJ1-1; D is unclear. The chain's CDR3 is CASSLEIVSDTEAFF. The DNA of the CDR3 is TGTGCCAGCAGCTTAGAAATCGTGTCCGACACTGAAGCTTTCTTT.